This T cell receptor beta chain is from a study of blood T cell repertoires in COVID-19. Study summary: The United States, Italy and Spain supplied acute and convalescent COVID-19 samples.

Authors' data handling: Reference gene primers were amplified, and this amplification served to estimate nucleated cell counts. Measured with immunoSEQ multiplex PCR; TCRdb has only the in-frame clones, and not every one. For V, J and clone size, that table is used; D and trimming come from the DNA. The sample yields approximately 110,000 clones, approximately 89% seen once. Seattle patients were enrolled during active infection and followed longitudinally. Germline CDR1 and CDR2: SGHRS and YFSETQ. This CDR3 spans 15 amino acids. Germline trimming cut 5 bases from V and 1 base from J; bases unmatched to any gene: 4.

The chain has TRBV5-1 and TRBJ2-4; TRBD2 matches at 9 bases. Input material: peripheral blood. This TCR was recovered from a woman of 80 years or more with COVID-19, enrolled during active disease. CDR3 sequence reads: CASSGGRDAKNIQYF. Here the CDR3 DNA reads TGCGCCAGCAGTGGCGGGAGGGATGCCAAAAACATTCAGTACTTC.